This T cell receptor beta chain appears in the sequencing data of a study of early stage breast cancer tumors. Study details: About 80% of the 16 invasive tumors were ER+, PR+ and HER2-.

Roughly 18-55 mg of tissue was diced for each tumor. The table lists this clone with a few counts. Its antigen is undetermined. Some clones are missing from TCRdb's copy, which holds only in-frame ones; the method was immunoSEQ multiplex PCR. The profile shows 23,000 or so clones, 55% to 80% of them singletons. General observations from the study: Tumors had 2 to 3-fold higher T cell density than normal breast.

V dropped 5 bases and J dropped 1; count of bases not matched to a gene: 3. This CDR3 has 14 residues. CDR1 is ENHRY and CDR2 is SYGVKD in the germline V gene. The sequence came from a person between 60 and 70 years old with breast cancer. The sample was breast tumor tissue. The chain combines TRBV10-3 with TRBJ2-5; TRBD1 matches 8 bases. This chain's CDR3 is CAISLGQGQETQYF. The CDR3 DNA is TGTGCCATCAGTCTAGGACAGGGCCAAGAGACCCAGTACTTC.